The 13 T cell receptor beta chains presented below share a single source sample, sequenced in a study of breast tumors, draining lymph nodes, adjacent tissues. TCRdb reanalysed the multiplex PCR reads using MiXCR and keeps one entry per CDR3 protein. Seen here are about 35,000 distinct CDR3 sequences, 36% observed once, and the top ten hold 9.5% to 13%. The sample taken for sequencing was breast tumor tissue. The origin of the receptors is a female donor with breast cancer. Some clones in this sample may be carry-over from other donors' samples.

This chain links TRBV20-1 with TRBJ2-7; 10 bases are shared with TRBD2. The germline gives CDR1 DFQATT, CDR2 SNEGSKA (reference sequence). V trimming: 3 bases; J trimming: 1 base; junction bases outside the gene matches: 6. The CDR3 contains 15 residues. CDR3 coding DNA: TGCAGTGCTAGGTCCATAGCGGGAGGATCCTACGAGCAGTACTTC. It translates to CSARSIAGGSYEQYF.

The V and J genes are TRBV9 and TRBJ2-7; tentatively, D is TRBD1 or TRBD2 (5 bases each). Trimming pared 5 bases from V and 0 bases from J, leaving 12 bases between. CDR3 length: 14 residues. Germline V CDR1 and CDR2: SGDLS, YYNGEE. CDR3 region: CASSAGTSSYEQYF. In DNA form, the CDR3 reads TGTGCCAGCAGTGCCGGGACCAGCTCCTACGAGCAGTACTTC.

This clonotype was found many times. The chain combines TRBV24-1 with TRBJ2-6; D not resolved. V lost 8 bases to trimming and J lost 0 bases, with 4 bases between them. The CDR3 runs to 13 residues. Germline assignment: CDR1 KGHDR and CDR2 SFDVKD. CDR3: CATMDSGANVLTF. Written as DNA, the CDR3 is TGTGCCACCATGGACTCTGGGGCCAACGTCCTGACTTTC.

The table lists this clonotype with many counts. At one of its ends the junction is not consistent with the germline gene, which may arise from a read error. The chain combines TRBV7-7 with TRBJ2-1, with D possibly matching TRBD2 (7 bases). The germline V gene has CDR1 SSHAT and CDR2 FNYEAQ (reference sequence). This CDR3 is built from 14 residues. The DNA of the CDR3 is TGTGCTAGCAGCTTAGCCGGCGGGGGCTATGAGCAGTTCTTC. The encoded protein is CASSLAGGGYEQFF.

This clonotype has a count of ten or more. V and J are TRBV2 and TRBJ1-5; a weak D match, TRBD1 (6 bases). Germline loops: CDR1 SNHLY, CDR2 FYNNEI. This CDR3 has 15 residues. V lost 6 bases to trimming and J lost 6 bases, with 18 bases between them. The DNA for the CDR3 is TGTGCCAGCAGCCTAGACAGGATTGGCGGTCAGCCCCAGCATTTT. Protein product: CASSLDRIGGQPQHF.

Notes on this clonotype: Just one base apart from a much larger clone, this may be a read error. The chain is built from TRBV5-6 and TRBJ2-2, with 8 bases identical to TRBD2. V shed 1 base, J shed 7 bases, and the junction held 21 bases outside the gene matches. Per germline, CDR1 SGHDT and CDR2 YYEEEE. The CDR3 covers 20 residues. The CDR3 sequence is CASSLRVSGPSGGADGELFF. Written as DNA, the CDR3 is TGTGCCAGCAGCTTGAGGGTTTCAGGGCCCAGCGGGGGAGCTGACGGGGAGCTGTTTTTT. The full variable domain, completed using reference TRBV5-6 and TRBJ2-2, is DAGVTQSPTHLIKTRGQQVTLRCSPKSGHDTVSWYQQALGQGPQFIFQYYEEEERQRGNFPDRFSGHQFPNYSSELNVNALLLGDSALYLCASSLRVSGPSGGADGELFFGEGSRLTVL.

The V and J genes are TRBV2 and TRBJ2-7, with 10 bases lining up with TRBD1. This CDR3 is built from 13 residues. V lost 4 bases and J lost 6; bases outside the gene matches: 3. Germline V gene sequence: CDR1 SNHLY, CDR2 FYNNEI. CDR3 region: CASSGQGAIEQYF. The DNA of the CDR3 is TGTGCCAGCAGTGGACAGGGGGCAATCGAGCAGTACTTC.

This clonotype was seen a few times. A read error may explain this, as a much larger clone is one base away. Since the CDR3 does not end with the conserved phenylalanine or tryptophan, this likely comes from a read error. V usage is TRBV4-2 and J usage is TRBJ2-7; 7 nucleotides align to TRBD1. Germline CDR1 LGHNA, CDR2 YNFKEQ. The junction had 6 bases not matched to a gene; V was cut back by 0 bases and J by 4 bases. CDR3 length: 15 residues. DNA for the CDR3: TGTGCCAGCAGCCAAGATGAGACAGGGTCTTACGAGCAGTACCTC. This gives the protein CASSQDETGSYEQYL.

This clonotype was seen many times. CDR3: CASSLGADTQYF. CDR3 coding DNA: TGCGCCAGCAGCTTGGGGGCAGATACGCAGTATTTT. The chain recombines TRBV5-1 with TRBJ2-3, with D unclear. The CDR3 runs 12 residues. Trimming took off 0 bases at V and 4 bases at J, with 3 bases between the two ends. CDR1 and CDR2 (germline): SGHRS, YFSETQ.

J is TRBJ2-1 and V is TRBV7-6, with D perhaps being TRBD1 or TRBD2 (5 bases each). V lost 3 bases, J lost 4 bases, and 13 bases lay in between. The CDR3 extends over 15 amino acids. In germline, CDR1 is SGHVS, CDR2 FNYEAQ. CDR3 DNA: TGTGCCAGCAGCTTGAGGGGCGCAGTGTACAATGAGCAGTTCTTC. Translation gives CASSLRGAVYNEQFF.

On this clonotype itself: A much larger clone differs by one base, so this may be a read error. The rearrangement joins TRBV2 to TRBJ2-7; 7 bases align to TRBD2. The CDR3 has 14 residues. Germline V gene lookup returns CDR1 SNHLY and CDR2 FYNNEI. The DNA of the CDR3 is TGTGCCAGCAGATTAGCGGGCAGCTCCCACGAGCAGTACTTC. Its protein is CASRLAGSSHEQYF.

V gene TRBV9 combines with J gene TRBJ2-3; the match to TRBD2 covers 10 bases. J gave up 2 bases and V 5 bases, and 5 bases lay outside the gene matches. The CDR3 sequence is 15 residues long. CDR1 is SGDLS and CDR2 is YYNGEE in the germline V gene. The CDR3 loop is CASRQSGRDTDTQYF. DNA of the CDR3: TGTGCCAGCAGACAGAGCGGGAGGGACACAGATACGCAGTATTTT.

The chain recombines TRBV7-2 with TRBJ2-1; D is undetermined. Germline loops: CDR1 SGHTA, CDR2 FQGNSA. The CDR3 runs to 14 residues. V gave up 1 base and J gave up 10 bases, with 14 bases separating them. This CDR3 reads CASSLGGSIREQFF. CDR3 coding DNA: TGTGCCAGCAGCTTAGGCGGATCTATAAGGGAGCAGTTCTTC.